This TCR beta chain was obtained from a study of CD8+ T cells in alopecia areata. Study observations and caveats: Lesional scalp, especially alopecia totalis/universalis, showed higher clonality than normal scalp. TCR sharing across patients was less clear than in mice, possibly HLA-related.

As to this clone: Antigen specificity is unknown.

TCR sequencing used cDNA made by reverse transcription of extracted RNA. Libraries were prepared by immunoSEQ multiplex PCR; TCRdb keeps only in-frame clonotypes and omits some of them. Found here are over 200,000 clones, around 62% of them singletons; the top ten hold around 0.44%. Samples from alopecia areata patients were lesional scalp punch biopsies and peripheral blood. V lost 10 bases and J lost 1, with 13 bases in between. The CDR3 sequence is 13 residues long. From germline, CDR1 is KGHSH and CDR2 LQKENI. This sequence was found in a human donor with alopecia areata. This specimen consisted of CD4+ T cells sorted from blood, obtained at week 0. The chain is built from TRBV18 and TRBJ1-1; D perhaps matches TRBD1 (6 bases). The CDR3 loop is CATSTGENTEAFF. CDR3 nucleotides: TGTGCCACCTCGACAGGAGAGAACACTGAAGCTTTCTTT.